What follows are 9 T cell receptor beta chains derived from one specimen sequenced in a study of blood T cell repertoires in COVID-19 (dated by TCRdb to the early 2020s). Library creation used the immunoSEQ multiplex PCR assay. Not all clones reach the TCRdb copy of this immuneACCESS table, which keeps in-frame sequences only. Checked studies attribute under half of the gap to unresolved V genes and leave the rest unexplained. This sample lists some 300,000 clones; roughly 80% were detected once. Jointly, the top ten make up approximately 3.8% of the sample. The sequencing sample was made of peripheral blood. These receptors all stem from a woman aged 50 to 65 with active or convalescent COVID-19.

The chain is built from TRBV4-1 and TRBJ2-2; TRBD2 matches 8 bases. Losses at the gene ends were 1 base for V and 1 base for J; bases not matched to a gene: 5. Looked up from germline, CDR1 is MGHRA and CDR2 is YSYEKL. This CDR3 is built from 17 residues. The CDR3 DNA sequence: TGCGCCAGCAGCCAAGGGAAAGCGGGAGTGAACACCGGGGAGCTGTTTTTT. This gives the protein CASSQGKAGVNTGELFF.

This clone appeared a few times. V and J are TRBV27 and TRBJ2-3, with 12 bases that match TRBD2. This CDR3 region has 16 residues. V lost 5 bases to trimming and J lost 3 bases; unmatched junction nucleotides: 6. Germline V gene sequence: CDR1 MNHEY, CDR2 SMNVEV (reference sequence). In DNA, the CDR3 is TGTGCCAGCAGTCTAGCGGGAGGGCCTCTGACAGATACGCAGTATTTT. It encodes CASSLAGGPLTDTQYF.

The rearrangement links TRBV19 to TRBJ2-4; maybe TRBD1 (5 bases). The CDR3 totals 15 residues. From germline, CDR1 is LNHDA and CDR2 SQIVND (reference sequence). V was cut by 7 bases and J by 1 base, with 14 bases left in between. Here the CDR3 reads CASKPTERAKNIQYF. CDR3 nucleotide sequence: TGTGCCAGTAAGCCGACAGAGAGGGCCAAAAACATTCAGTACTTC.

This chain connects TRBV11-2 to TRBJ2-5; 12 bases line up with TRBD1. The V gene's germline CDR1 is SGHAT and CDR2 FQNNGV. This CDR3 has 14 residues. V dropped 6 bases and J dropped 6; count of bases not matched to a gene: 5. The CDR3 bases are TGTGCCAGCAGTCGGGACAGGGGGCGGCAGACCCAGTACTTC. As protein: CASSRDRGRQTQYF.

This clone was seen once. This chain uses TRBV6-4 with TRBJ2-5; TRBD2 agrees at 10 bases. The CDR3 is 15 residues long. CDR1 and CDR2 (germline): MRHNA, SNTAGT. Trimming took 6 bases from V and 5 from J; bases not matched to a gene: 9. The CDR3 DNA is TGTGCCAGCAGCGATATAGCGGGAGGACGCGAGACCCAGTACTTC. Translating it yields CASSDIAGGRETQYF.

This chain links TRBV5-1 with TRBJ2-3; 12 bases line up with TRBD1. The CDR3 sequence is 15 residues long. The V gene end was trimmed by 4 bases and the J gene end by 4 bases; junction bases not matched to a gene: 4. Germline CDR1 reads SGHRS; CDR2 reads YFSETQ. In nucleotides, the CDR3 is TGCGCCAGCAGCAGGGGACAGGGGGCCGCAGATACGCAGTATTTT. This gives the protein CASSRGQGAADTQYF.

The genes are TRBV7-9 and TRBJ2-3, with 11 nucleotides matching TRBD2. This CDR3 spans 18 amino acids. Germline values: CDR1 SEHNR, CDR2 FQNEAQ (reference sequence). The V and J ends lost 1 base and 3 bases, in that order; junction bases with no gene match: 9. In DNA, the CDR3 is TGTGCCAGCAGCTTAGGCCGACTAGCGGGACGTAGGACAGATACGCAGTATTTT. Protein product: CASSLGRLAGRRTDTQYF.

As concerns this clone: The same CDR3 can be traced to other DNA sequences in this sample. V usage is TRBV5-1 and J usage is TRBJ1-2; D gene unclear. This CDR3 is built from 14 residues. The V end lost 0 bases, the J end lost 4 bases, and 10 bases lay between the germline ends. The germline CDR1 and CDR2 sequences are SGHRS and YFSETQ. The CDR3 DNA is TGCGCCAGCAGCTTGGGCGCAGAGGGCTATGGCTACACCTTC. Translating gives CASSLGAEGYGYTF.

The gene calls are TRBV7-9 and TRBJ1-3, with 8 bases aligning to TRBD1. Germline CDR1 reads SEHNR; CDR2 reads FQNEAQ (reference sequence). With 5 bases clipped from V and 7 bases from J, the junction kept 10 bases outside the gene matches. The CDR3 runs 15 residues. This CDR3 reads CASSTGGTGINTIYF. CDR3 coding DNA: TGTGCCAGCAGCACCGGTGGGACAGGCATCAACACCATATATTTT.